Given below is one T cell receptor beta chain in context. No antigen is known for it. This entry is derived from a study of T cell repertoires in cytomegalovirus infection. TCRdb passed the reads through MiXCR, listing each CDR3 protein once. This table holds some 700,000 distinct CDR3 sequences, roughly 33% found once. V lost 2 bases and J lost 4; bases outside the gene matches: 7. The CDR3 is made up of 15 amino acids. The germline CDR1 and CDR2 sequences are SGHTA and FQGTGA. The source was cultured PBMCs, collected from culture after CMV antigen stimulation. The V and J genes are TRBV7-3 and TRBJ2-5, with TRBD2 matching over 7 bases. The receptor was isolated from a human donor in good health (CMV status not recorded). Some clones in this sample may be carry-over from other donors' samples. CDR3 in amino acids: CASSLAKGGRETQYF. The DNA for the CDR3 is TGTGCCAGCAGCTTAGCTAAAGGCGGGAGAGAGACCCAGTACTTC.